This TCR beta chain is drawn from a study of blood T cell repertoires in COVID-19. The wider study: Samples came from the United States, Italy and Spain, spanning acute and convalescent COVID-19. Sample material is recorded as cDNA or gDNA derived from T cells, B-cell-depleted T cells, or PBMCs.

Study processing details: Reference gene primer amplification gave estimated nucleated cell counts. Assay: immunoSEQ multiplex PCR; the TCRdb copy retains only in-frame clones and omits some. D and trimming were read from the DNA, whereas the V and J calls and clone size are those reported in that table. The sample comprises under 250,000 clones, roughly 85% of which are singletons, and 3% to 4% rests with the top ten. V lost 3 bases and J 10 bases, leaving 15 bases between the germline ends. The CDR3 loop spans 13 amino acids. The germline gives CDR1 LNHDA, CDR2 SQIVND (reference sequence). The chain employs TRBV19 and TRBJ1-1, with D unclear. Source material: peripheral blood. This clonotype was sampled from a woman older than 75 with acute or convalescent COVID-19. This CDR3 is CASSIIGQTGAFF. The CDR3 DNA reads as TGTGCCAGTAGTATTATTGGTCAGACGGGAGCTTTCTTT.